The clone carrying this T cell receptor (beta chain) has just one count. The sample originates from a study of technical replicates of blood from a handful of donors. Trimming took 1 base from V and 0 from J, leaving 13 bases between them. Looked up from germline, CDR1 is SGHVS and CDR2 is FNYEAQ. The CDR3 extends over 16 amino acids. The repertoire was sequenced with immunoSEQ multiplex PCR; TCRdb's copy has only in-frame clones and lacks some. The top ten clones hold 10% to 15% of a sample with about 16,000 clones, around nine tenths of them seen once. Sequencing was done on a sample of PBMCs. The V and J genes are TRBV7-6 and TRBJ2-7; D is possibly TRBD2 (5 bases). The TCR sequence derives from a human donor in good health. The CDR3 DNA reads as TGTGCCAGCAGCTTAGGGTTGGCGGGTGCCTCCTACGAGCAGTACTTC. This translates into CASSLGLAGASYEQYF.